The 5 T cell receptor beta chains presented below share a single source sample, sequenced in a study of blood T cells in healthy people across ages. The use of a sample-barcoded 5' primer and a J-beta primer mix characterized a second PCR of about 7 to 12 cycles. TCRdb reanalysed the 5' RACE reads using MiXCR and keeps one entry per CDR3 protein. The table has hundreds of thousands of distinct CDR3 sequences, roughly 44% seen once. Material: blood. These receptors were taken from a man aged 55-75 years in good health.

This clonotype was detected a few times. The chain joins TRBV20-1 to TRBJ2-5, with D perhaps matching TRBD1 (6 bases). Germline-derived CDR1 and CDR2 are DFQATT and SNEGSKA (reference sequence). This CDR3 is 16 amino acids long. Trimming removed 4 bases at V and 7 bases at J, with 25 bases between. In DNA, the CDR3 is TGCAGTGCTATTACGCAGGGGCGCAAATCGGAAGGGACCCAGTACTTC. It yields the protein CSAITQGRKSEGTQYF.

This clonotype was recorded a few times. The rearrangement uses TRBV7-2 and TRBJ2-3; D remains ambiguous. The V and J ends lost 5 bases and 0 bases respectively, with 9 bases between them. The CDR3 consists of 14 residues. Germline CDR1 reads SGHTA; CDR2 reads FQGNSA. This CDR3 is CASSTYSSTDTQYF. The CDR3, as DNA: TGTGCCAGCAGCACCTACTCTAGCACAGATACGCAGTATTTT. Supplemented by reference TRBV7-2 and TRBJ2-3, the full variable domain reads GAGVSQSPSNKVTEKGKDVELRCDPISGHTALYWYRQSLGQGLEFLIYFQGNSAPDKSGLPSDRFSAERTGGSVSTLTIQRTQQEDSAVYLCASSTYSSTDTQYFGPGTRLTVL.

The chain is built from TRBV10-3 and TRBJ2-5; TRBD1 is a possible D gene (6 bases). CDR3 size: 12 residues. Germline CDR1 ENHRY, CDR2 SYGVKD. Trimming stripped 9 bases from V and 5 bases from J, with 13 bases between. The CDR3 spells CAISGGRETQYF. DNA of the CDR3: TGTGCCATATCTGGGGGCCGGGAGACCCAGTACTTC.

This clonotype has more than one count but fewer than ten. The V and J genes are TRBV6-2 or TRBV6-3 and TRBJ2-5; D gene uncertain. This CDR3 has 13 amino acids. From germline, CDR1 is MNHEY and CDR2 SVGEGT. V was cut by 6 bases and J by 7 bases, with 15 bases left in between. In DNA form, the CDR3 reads TGTGCCAGCAGGATGCGGACCCCCCCGACCCAGTACTTC. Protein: CASRMRTPPTQYF.

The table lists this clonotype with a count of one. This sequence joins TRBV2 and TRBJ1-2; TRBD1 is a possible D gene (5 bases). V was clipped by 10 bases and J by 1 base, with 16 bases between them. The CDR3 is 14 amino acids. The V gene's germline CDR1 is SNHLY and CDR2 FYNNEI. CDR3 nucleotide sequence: TGTGCCACCGACCGGGACGGTTATAACTATGGCTACACCTTC. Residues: CATDRDGYNYGYTF. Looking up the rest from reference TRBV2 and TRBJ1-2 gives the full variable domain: EPEVTQTPSHQVTQMGQEVILRCVPISNHLYFYWYRQILGQKVEFLVSFYNNEISEKSEIFDDQFSVERPDGSNFTLKIRSTKLEDSAMYFCATDRDGYNYGYTFGSGTRLTVV.